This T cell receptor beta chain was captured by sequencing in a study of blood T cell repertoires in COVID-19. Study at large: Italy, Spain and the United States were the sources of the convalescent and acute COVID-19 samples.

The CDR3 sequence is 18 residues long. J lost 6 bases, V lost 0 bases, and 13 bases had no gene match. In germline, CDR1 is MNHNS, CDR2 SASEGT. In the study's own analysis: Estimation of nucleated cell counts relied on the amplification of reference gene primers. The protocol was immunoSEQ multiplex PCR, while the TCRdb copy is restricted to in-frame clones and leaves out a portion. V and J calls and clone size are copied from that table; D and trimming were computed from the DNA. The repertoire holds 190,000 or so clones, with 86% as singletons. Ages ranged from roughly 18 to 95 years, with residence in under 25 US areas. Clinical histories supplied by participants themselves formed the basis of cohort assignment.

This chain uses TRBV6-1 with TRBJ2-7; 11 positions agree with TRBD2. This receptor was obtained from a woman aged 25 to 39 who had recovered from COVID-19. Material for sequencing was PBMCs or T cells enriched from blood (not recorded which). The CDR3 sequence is CASSEAVLGTSGLSEQYF. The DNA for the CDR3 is TGTGCCAGCAGTGAAGCGGTCTTGGGGACTAGCGGCCTCTCCGAGCAGTACTTC.